This TCR beta chain was recorded in a study of T cell repertoires in cytomegalovirus infection. Each CDR3 protein is one row after TCRdb ran MiXCR on the reads. The repertoire includes about 490,000 distinct CDR3 sequences, about 11% of them detected once, and 9.5% to 13% sits in the top ten. V was cut by 1 base and J by 2 bases, with 12 bases left in between. The germline CDR1 and CDR2 sequences are SGDLS and YYNGEE. The length of the CDR3 is 16 residues. Sequencing input: PBMCs. The sequence derives from a human donor in good health (CMV status not recorded). Some clones in this sample may be carry-over from other donors' samples. V usage is TRBV9 and J usage is TRBJ2-2; no firm D call. The CDR3 sequence is CASSVSGSLNTGELFF. In nucleotides, the CDR3 is TGTGCCAGCAGCGTAAGTGGCTCGCTCAACACCGGGGAGCTGTTTTTT.